The clone carrying this T cell receptor (beta chain) was picked up a small number of times. Sequenced by immunoSEQ multiplex PCR; TCRdb stores in-frame clones only, minus some. Of roughly 72,000 clones listed, around 84% are singletons. This entry belongs to a study of T cell responses to AZD1222 COVID-19 vaccine. Study in general: Samples with a second dose at about 4 or about 12 weeks were pooled together.

In germline, CDR1 is SGDLS, CDR2 YYNGEE. Trimming took 0 bases from V and 4 from J; bases not matched to a gene: 9. There are 17 residues in the CDR3. This clonotype was sampled from an adult in good health. The chain uses TRBV9 and TRBJ2-1; 8 nucleotides agree with TRBD2. The sequenced sample was peripheral blood, obtained on day 0 of AZD1222 vaccination. The CDR3 loop is CASSVDPLAGVYNEQFF. In nucleotides, the CDR3 is TGTGCCAGCAGCGTAGACCCCCTAGCGGGCGTATACAATGAGCAGTTCTTC.